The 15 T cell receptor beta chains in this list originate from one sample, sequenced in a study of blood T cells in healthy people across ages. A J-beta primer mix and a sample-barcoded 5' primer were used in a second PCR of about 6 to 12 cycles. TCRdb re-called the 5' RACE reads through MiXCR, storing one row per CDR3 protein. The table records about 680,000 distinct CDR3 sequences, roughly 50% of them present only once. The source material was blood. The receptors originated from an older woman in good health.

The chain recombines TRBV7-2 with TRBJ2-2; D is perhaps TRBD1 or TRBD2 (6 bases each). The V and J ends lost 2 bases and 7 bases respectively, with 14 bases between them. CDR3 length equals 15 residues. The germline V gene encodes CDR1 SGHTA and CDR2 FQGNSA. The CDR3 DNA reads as TGTGCCAGCAGCTTATCGGGGGCGGCGGACGGGGAGCTGTTTTTT. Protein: CASSLSGAADGELFF.

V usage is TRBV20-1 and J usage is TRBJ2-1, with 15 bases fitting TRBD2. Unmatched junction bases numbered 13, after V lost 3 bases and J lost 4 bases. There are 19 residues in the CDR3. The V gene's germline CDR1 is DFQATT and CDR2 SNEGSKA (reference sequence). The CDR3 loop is CSASDYTWTSGRAYNEQFF. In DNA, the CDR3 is TGCAGTGCTAGCGATTATACGTGGACTAGCGGGAGGGCATACAATGAGCAGTTCTTC.

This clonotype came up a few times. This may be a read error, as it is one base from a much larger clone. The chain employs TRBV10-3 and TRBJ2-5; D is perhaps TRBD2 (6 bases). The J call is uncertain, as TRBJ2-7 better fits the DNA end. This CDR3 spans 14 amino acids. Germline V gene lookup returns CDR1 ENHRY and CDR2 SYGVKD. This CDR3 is CAVSDGRGGYEQYF. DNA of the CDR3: TGTGCCGTCAGTGACGGGAGAGGCGGTTACGAGCAGTACTTC.

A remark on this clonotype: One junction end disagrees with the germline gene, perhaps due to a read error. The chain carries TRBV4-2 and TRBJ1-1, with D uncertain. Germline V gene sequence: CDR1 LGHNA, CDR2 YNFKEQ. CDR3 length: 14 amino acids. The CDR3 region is CASSQVTENTEVFF. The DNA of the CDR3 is TGTGCCAGCAGCCAAGTTACCGAGAACACTGAAGTTTTCTTT.

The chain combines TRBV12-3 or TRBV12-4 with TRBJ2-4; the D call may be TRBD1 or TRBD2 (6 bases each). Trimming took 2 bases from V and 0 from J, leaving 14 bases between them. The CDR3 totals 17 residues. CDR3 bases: TGTGCCAGCAGTTTACGTAAGGGGGGACTAGCCAAAAACATTCAGTACTTC. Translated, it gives CASSLRKGGLAKNIQYF.

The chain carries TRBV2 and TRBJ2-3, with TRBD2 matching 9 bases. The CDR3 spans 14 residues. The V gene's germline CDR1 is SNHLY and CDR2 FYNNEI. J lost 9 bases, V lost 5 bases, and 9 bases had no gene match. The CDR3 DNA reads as TGTGCCAGCAGTAGGGGCGGGAGGGCCTTAACGCAGTATTTT. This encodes CASSRGGRALTQYF.

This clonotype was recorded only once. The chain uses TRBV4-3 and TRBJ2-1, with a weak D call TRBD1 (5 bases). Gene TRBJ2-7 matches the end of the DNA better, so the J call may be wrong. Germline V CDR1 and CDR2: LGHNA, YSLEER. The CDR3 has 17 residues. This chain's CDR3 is CASSQDLGHTPYNEQYF. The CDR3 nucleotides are TGCGCCAGCAGCCAAGACCTGGGGCACACTCCCTACAATGAGCAGTACTTC.

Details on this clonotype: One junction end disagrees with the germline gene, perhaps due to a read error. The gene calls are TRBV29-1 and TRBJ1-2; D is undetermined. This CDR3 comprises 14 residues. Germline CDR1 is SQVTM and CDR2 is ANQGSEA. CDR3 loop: CGVVLDPDLYGYTF. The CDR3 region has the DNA TGCGGCGTTGTTCTTGATCCCGATCTCTATGGCTACACCTTC.

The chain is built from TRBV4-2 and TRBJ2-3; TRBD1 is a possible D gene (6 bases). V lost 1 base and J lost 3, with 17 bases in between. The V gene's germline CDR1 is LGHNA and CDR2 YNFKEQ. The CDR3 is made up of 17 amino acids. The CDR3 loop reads CASSQVARTGLTDTQYF. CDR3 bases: TGTGCCAGCAGCCAAGTGGCACGTACAGGGCTGACAGATACGCAGTATTTT.

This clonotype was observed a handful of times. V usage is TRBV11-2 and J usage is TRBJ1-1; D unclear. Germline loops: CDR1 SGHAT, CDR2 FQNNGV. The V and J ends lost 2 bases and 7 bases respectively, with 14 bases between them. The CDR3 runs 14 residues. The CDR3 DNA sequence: TGTGCCAGCAGCTTAAACTCGGGGTCCCTTGAAGCTTTCTTT. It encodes CASSLNSGSLEAFF.

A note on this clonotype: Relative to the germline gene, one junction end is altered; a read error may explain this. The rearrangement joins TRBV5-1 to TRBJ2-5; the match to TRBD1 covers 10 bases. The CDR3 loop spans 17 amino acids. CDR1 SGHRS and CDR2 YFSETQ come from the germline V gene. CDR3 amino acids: CANSLGTGENSRETQYF. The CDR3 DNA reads TGCGCCAACAGCTTGGGGACAGGGGAGAATTCCAGGGAGACCCAGTACTTC. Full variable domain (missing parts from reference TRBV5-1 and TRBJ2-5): KAGVTQTPRYLIKTRGQQVTLSCSPISGHRSVSWYQQTPGQGLQFLFEYFSETQRNKGNFPGRFSGRQFSNSRSEMNVSTLELGDSALYLCANSLGTGENSRETQYFGPGTRLLVL.

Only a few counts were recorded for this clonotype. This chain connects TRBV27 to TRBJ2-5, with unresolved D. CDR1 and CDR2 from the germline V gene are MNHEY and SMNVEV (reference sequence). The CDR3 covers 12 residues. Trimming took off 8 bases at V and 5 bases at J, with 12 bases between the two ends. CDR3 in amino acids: CASGPVGETQYF. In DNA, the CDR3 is TGTGCCAGCGGTCCCGTTGGGGAGACCCAGTACTTC.

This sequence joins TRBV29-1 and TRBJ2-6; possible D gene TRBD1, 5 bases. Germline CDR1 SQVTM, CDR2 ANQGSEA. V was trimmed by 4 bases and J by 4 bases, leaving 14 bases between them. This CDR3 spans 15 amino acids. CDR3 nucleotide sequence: TGCAGCGTTGCCGAGCCAGACAGAGGGGCCAACGTCCTGACTTTC. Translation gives CSVAEPDRGANVLTF.

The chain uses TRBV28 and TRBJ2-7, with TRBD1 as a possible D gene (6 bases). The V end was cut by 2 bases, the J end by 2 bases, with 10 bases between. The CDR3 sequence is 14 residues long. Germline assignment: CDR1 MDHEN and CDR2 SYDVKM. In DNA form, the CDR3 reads TGTGCCAGCAGTTTAGTGGACAGAACCTACGAGCAGTACTTC. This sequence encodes CASSLVDRTYEQYF. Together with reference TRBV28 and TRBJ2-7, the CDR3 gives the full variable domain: DVKVTQSSRYLVKRTGEKVFLECVQDMDHENMFWYRQDPGLGLRLIYFSYDVKMKEKGDIPEGYSVSREKKERFSLILESASTNQTSMYLCASSLVDRTYEQYFGPGTRLTVT.

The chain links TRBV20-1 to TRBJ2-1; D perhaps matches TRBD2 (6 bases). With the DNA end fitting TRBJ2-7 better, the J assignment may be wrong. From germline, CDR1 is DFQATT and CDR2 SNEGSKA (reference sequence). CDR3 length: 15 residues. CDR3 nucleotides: TGCAGTGCCATTCCAGGGACTGCCTCCTACAATGAGCAGTACTTC. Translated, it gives CSAIPGTASYNEQYF.